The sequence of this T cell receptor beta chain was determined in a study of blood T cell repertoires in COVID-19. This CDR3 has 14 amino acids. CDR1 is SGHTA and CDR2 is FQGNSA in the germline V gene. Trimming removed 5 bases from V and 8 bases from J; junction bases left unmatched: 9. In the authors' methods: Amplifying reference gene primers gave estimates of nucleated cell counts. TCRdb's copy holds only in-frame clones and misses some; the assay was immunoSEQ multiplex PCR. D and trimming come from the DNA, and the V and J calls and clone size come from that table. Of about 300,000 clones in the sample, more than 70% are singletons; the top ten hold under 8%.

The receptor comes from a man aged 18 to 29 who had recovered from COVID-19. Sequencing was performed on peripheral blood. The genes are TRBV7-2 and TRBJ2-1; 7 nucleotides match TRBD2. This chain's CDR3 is CASSRTRSNHEQFF. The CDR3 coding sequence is TGTGCCAGCAGCCGGACTAGATCTAACCATGAGCAGTTCTTC.